These 3 T cell receptor beta chains were sequenced from one sample in a study of PD-1 blockade in mismatch repair-deficient tumors. The protocol was immunoSEQ multiplex PCR, while the TCRdb copy is restricted to in-frame clones and leaves out a portion. The sample includes about 17,000 clones, about 80% of them seen just once. The sequencing here drew on PBMCs, taken approximately 22 weeks after starting pembrolizumab. The receptors were sampled from an adult with mismatch repair-deficient cancer.

This rearrangement joins TRBV30 to TRBJ1-1; maybe TRBD1 (6 bases). With 5 bases removed from V and 3 bases from J, the gap between germline ends came to 13 bases. The CDR3 extends over 13 amino acids. Germline assignment: CDR1 GTSNPN and CDR2 SVGIG (reference sequence). DNA for the CDR3: TGTGCCTGGGCGTTCAGGGGTGACACTGAAGCTTTCTTT. Protein: CAWAFRGDTEAFF.

The chain carries TRBV28 and TRBJ1-3; D is unclear. The V gene lost 7 bases and the J gene lost 7 bases, with 23 bases spanning the gap. The CDR3 runs to 16 residues. Germline lookup yields CDR1 MDHEN and CDR2 SYDVKM. Written as DNA, the CDR3 is TGTGCCAGCACCCTTTCCCCGACAAGTATCTGTAACACCATATATTTT. Its translation is CASTLSPTSICNTIYF.

The chain employs TRBV27 and TRBJ1-1; 8 bases fit TRBD1. The germline gives CDR1 MNHEY, CDR2 SMNVEV (reference sequence). V lost 4 bases, J lost 5 bases, and 9 bases stayed unmatched. The CDR3 extends over 15 amino acids. The CDR3 loop reads CASSSIGQGGTEAFF. In DNA form, the CDR3 reads TGTGCCAGCAGTTCGATCGGACAGGGAGGGACTGAAGCTTTCTTT.